Listed here are 17 T cell receptor beta chains from one sample, sequenced in a study of breast tumors, draining lymph nodes, adjacent tissues. TCRdb analysed the multiplex PCR reads with MiXCR anew, one entry per CDR3 protein. Of 200,000 to 250,000 distinct CDR3 sequences in the sample, roughly a third were seen once. Axillary draining lymph nodes of breast cancer patients supplied the node samples. Sequenced sample: axillary lymph node tissue. All receptors come from a female donor with breast cancer. Some clones in this sample may be carry-over from other donors' samples.

About this clonotype itself: The CDR3 does not close with the conserved phenylalanine or tryptophan, likely indicating a read error. The DNA is left out, because the CDR3 cannot be placed on it with certainty; the CDR3 is given as TCRdb lists it. The chain couples TRBV14 to TRBJ1-3. CDR1 SGHDN and CDR2 FVKESK come from the germline V gene. The length of the CDR3 is 12 amino acids, counting both ends. The CDR3 here is CASSQVGVTTNT.

This clonotype was seen ten or more times. The chain recombines TRBV7-2 with TRBJ2-1; 9 nucleotides line up with TRBD2. Losses at the gene ends were 5 bases for V and 15 bases for J; bases not matched to a gene: 11. The germline V gene encodes CDR1 SGHTA and CDR2 FQGNSA. This CDR3 comprises 13 residues. CDR3 residues: CASSILLAGEVFF. In nucleotides, the CDR3 is TGTGCCAGCAGCATCCTTTTAGCGGGAGAGGTGTTCTTC.

The V and J genes are TRBV12-3 or TRBV12-4 and TRBJ2-7; D gene uncertain. The ends were cut back, 3 bases at V and 12 bases at J, with 15 bases in the middle. The CDR3 is 12 amino acids. The CDR3 loop is CASSFARRRPYF. In DNA form, the CDR3 reads TGTGCCAGCAGTTTCGCGCGAAGGAGACCGTACTTC.

By share of the sample, this clonotype is medium-sized. The chain carries TRBV19 and TRBJ1-5, with D uncertain. Germline values: CDR1 LNHDA, CDR2 SQIVND (reference sequence). The CDR3 has 15 residues. Trimming cost V 4 bases and J 3 bases, with 13 bases left between them. Here the CDR3 DNA reads TGTGCCAGTAGTAGTCGGGAGGGAGTCAATCAGCCCCAGCATTTT. The encoded protein is CASSSREGVNQPQHF.

Comments on this clonotype: A much larger clone differs from this one at a single base, so this may be a read error. The J gene is TRBJ1-5, the V gene TRBV5-1; TRBD1 matches at 12 bases. The CDR3 is 16 amino acids. Germline values: CDR1 SGHRS, CDR2 YFSETQ. CDR3 region: CACSLAGQGANQPQHF. DNA for the CDR3: TGCGCCTGCAGCTTGGCGGGACAGGGGGCGAATCAGCCCCAGCATTTT.

This clonotype was counted at least ten times. The V call is TRBV10-2, the J call TRBJ2-7; the match to TRBD2 covers 10 bases. This CDR3 comprises 16 residues. After removal of 8 bases from V and 1 base from J, the junction contained 11 bases not matched to a gene. CDR1 and CDR2 (germline): WSHSY, SAAADI. The CDR3 nucleotides read TGCGCCAGCGGGGACCTACTAGCGGGGTTTTCCTACGAGCAGTACTTC. This encodes CASGDLLAGFSYEQYF.

Comment on this clonotype: Since a much larger clone is just one base distant, this may be a read error. This chain uses TRBV5-5 with TRBJ2-5; 14 bases match TRBD2. This CDR3 contains 18 residues. CDR1 and CDR2 (germline): SGHKS, YYEKEE (reference sequence). With 4 bases clipped from V and 0 bases from J, the junction kept 8 bases outside the gene matches. CDR3 residues: CASSSGTSGSWYQETQYF. The DNA of the CDR3 is TGTGCCAGCAGCAGCGGGACTAGCGGGAGTTGGTACCAAGAGACCCAGTACTTC. The full variable domain, in which reference TRBV5-5 and TRBJ2-5 provide the parts outside the CDR3, is DAGVTQSPTHLIKTRGQQVTLRCSPISGHKSVSWYQQVLGQGPQFIFQYYEKEERGRGNFPDRFSARQFPNYSSELNVNALLLGDSALYLCASSSGTSGSWYQETQYFGPGTRLLVL.

This clonotype showed up many times. The chain recombines TRBV24-1 with TRBJ1-5, with 8 bases lining up with TRBD1. CDR3 length equals 16 residues. Trimming took 3 bases from V and 4 from J; bases not matched to a gene: 7. Germline V lookup: CDR1 KGHDR, CDR2 SFDVKD. CDR3: CATSDPGQGGNQPQHF. In DNA, the CDR3 is TGTGCCACCAGTGATCCAGGACAGGGTGGGAATCAGCCCCAGCATTTT.

This clonotype was observed a few times. At one end, the junction sequence differs from germline, possibly due to a read error. The chain recombines TRBV7-7 with TRBJ2-5, with 8 bases identical to TRBD1. This CDR3 is 15 amino acids long. Germline V gene lookup returns CDR1 SSHAT and CDR2 FNYEAQ (reference sequence). In DNA, the CDR3 is TGTGCTAGCAGCACGGGGACAGGTCGAGGGGAGACCCAGTACTTC. Amino acid sequence: CASSTGTGRGETQYF.

Concerning this clonotype itself: It may be a read error: a sequence one base away is much more abundant. The chain combines TRBV7-6 with TRBJ2-1; 8 nucleotides align to TRBD1. There are 15 residues in the CDR3. Germline lookup yields CDR1 SGHVS and CDR2 FNYEAQ. The CDR3 sequence is CASSPSWGQENEQLF. The CDR3 DNA reads as TGTGCCAGCAGCCCCTCTTGGGGACAGGAAAATGAGCAGCTCTTC.

Many counts were recorded for this clonotype. In DNA form, the CDR3 reads TGTGCCAGCAGCTTCGCTGGCAGGCGCACCGGGGAGCTGTTTTTT. Protein product: CASSFAGRRTGELFF. The rearrangement joins TRBV5-4 to TRBJ2-2; D gene unclear. CDR1 and CDR2 (germline): SGHNT, YYREEE (reference sequence). V lost 2 bases, J lost 4 bases, and 12 bases lay in between. This CDR3 has 15 residues.

V usage is TRBV25-1 and J usage is TRBJ1-6, with TRBD1 matching 8 bases. Germline-derived CDR1 and CDR2 are MGHDK and SYGVNS. Trimming took 8 bases from V and 9 from J; bases not matched to a gene: 6. The CDR3 is made up of 13 amino acids. CDR3 sequence reads: CASYGQGSSPLHF. As DNA, the CDR3 is TGTGCCAGCTATGGACAGGGTAGTTCACCCCTCCACTTT. The full variable domain, in which reference TRBV25-1 and TRBJ1-6 provide the parts outside the CDR3, is EADIYQTPRYLVIGTGKKITLECSQTMGHDKMYWYQQDPGMELHLIHYSYGVNSTEKGDLSSESTVSRIRTEHFPLTLESARPSHTSQYLCASYGQGSSPLHFGNGTRLTVT.

The chain is built from TRBV20-1 and TRBJ2-3; 9 bases align to TRBD2. V shed 6 bases and J 0 bases; nucleotides not matched to a gene: 10. The CDR3 sequence is 16 residues long. In germline, CDR1 is DFQATT, CDR2 SNEGSKA (reference sequence). CDR3 nucleotides: TGCAGTGCGAGGGGGGGGAGCGGGAGGAGCACAGATACGCAGTATTTT. This sequence encodes CSARGGSGRSTDTQYF.

The genes are TRBV5-6 and TRBJ2-5, with 13 positions matching TRBD2. Per the germline V gene, CDR1 is SGHDT and CDR2 is YYEEEE. This CDR3 contains 15 residues. The V and J ends lost 2 bases and 4 bases, in that order; junction bases with no gene match: 2. As DNA, the CDR3 is TGTGCCAGCAGCTTTGGACTAGCGGGAGTAGAGACCCAGTACTTC. Its translation is CASSFGLAGVETQYF.

There are many counts of this clonotype. The chain's CDR3 is CASSVGGDRAYEQFF. CDR3 bases: TGTGCCAGCAGCGTAGGAGGTGACAGGGCGTATGAGCAGTTCTTC. The rearrangement uses TRBV9 and TRBJ2-1, with 7 bases lining up with TRBD1. This CDR3 has 15 amino acids. V gave up 0 bases and J gave up 8 bases; unmatched junction bases: 8. Germline V gene sequence: CDR1 SGDLS, CDR2 YYNGEE.

Many counts were recorded for this clonotype. This chain joins TRBV24-1 and TRBJ1-5; TRBD1 is a possible D gene (6 bases). Per the germline V gene, CDR1 is KGHDR and CDR2 is SFDVKD. CDR3 length: 14 residues. V lost 3 bases and J 1 base, leaving 6 bases between the germline ends. The CDR3 bases are TGTGCCACCAGTGATAGGGGGAGCAATCAGCCCCAGCATTTT. The encoded protein is CATSDRGSNQPQHF.

This clonotype was detected ten times or more. The chain is built from TRBV6-6 and TRBJ1-2, with TRBD1 matching over 8 bases. This CDR3 comprises 13 residues. CDR1 is MNHNY and CDR2 is SVGAGI in the germline V gene (reference sequence). Trimming removed 6 bases from V and 4 bases from J; junction bases left unmatched: 4. This CDR3 reads CASRRDRIYGYTF. CDR3 in DNA: TGTGCCAGCAGACGGGACAGGATCTATGGCTACACCTTC.